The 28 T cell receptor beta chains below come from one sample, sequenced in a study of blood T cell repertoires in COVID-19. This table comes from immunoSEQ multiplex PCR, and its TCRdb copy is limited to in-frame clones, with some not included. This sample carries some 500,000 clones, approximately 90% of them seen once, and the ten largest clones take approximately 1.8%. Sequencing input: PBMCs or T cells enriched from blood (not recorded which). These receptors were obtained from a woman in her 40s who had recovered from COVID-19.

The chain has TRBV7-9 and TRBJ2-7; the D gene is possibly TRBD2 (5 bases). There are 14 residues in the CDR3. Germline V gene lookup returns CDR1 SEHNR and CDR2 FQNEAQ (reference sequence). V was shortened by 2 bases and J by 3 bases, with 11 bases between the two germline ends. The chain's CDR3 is CASSLITSGYEQYF. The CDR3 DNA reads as TGTGCCAGCAGCTTAATTACCAGCGGCTACGAGCAGTACTTC.

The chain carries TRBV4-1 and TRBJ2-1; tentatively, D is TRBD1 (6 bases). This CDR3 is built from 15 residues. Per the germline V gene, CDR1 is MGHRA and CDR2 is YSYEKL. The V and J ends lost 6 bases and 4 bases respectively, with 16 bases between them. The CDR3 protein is CASSPDRRLYNEQFF. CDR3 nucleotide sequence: TGCGCCAGCAGTCCCGACAGGCGACTATACAATGAGCAGTTCTTC.

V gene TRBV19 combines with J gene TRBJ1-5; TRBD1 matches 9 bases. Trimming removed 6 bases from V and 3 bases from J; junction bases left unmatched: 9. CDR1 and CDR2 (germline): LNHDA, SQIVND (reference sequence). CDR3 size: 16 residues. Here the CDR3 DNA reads TGTGCCAGTAGAAGGCCCCGGGACAGGGTCAATCAGCCCCAGCATTTT. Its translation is CASRRPRDRVNQPQHF.

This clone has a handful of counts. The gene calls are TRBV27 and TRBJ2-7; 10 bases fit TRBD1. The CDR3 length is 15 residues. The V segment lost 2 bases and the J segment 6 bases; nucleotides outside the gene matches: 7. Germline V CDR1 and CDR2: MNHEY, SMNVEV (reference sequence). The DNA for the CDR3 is TGTGCCAGCAGTTTAACTGGGACAGGGGTACGCGAGCAGTACTTC. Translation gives CASSLTGTGVREQYF.

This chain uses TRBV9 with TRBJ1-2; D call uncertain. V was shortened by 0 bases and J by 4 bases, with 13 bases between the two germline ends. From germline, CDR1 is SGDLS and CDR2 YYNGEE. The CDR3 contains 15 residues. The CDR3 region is CASSVGPADSYGYTF. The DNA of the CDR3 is TGTGCCAGCAGCGTAGGCCCGGCCGACTCCTATGGCTACACCTTC.

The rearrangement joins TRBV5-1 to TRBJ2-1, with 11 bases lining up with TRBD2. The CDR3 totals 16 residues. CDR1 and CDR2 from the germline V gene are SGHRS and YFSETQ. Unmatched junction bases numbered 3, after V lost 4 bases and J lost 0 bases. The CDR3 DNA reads TGCGCCAGCAGCGTGACTAGCGGGAACTCCTACAATGAGCAGTTCTTC. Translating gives CASSVTSGNSYNEQFF. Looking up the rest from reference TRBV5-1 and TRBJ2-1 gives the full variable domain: KAGVTQTPRYLIKTRGQQVTLSCSPISGHRSVSWYQQTPGQGLQFLFEYFSETQRNKGNFPGRFSGRQFSNSRSEMNVSTLELGDSALYLCASSVTSGNSYNEQFFGPGTRLTVL.

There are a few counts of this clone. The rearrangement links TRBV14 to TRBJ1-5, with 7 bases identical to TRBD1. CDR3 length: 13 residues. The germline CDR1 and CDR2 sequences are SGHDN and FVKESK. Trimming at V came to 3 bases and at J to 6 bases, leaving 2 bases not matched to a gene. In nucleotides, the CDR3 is TGTGCCAGCAGCCATGACAGGGTTCAGCCCCAGCATTTT. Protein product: CASSHDRVQPQHF.

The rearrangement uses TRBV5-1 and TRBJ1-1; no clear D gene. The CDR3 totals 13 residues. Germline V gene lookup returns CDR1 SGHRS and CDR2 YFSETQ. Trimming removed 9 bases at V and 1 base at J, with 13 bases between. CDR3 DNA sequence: TGCGCCACCAAACAACAATCGAACACTGAAGCTTTCTTT. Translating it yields CATKQQSNTEAFF.

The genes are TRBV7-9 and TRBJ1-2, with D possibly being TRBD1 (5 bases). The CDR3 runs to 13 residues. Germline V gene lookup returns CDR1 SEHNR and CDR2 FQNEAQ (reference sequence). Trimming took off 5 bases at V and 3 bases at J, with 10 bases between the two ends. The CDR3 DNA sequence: TGTGCCAGCAGCCAAGACAGCTACTATGGCTACACCTTC. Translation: CASSQDSYYGYTF.

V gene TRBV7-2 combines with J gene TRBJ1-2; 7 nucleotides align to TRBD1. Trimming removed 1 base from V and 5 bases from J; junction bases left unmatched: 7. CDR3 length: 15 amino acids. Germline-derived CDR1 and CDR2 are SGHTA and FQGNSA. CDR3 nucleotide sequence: TGTGCCAGCAGCTTAGTAGGTACAGGGGAGTATGGCTACACCTTC. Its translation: CASSLVGTGEYGYTF.

CDR3 protein: CASSYEDPFREQYF. CDR3 DNA: TGTGCCAGCAGTTACGAGGATCCCTTCCGCGAGCAGTACTTC. The chain joins TRBV6-5 to TRBJ2-7, with D unclear. Trimming took 2 bases from V and 6 from J, leaving 14 bases between them. The CDR3 spans 14 residues. Germline V gene sequence: CDR1 MNHEY, CDR2 SVGAGI.

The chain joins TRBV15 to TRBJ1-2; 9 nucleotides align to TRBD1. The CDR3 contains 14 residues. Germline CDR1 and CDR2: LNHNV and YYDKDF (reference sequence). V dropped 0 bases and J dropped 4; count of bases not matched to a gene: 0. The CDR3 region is CATSREDRGYGYTF. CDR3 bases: TGTGCCACCAGCAGAGAGGACAGGGGCTATGGCTACACCTTC.

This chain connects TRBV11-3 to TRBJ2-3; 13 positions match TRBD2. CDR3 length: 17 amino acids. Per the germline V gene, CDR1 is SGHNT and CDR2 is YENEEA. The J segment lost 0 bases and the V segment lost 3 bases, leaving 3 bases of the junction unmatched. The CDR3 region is CASSLGTSGASTDTQYF. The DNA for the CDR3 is TGTGCCAGCAGCTTGGGGACTAGCGGGGCTAGCACAGATACGCAGTATTTT.

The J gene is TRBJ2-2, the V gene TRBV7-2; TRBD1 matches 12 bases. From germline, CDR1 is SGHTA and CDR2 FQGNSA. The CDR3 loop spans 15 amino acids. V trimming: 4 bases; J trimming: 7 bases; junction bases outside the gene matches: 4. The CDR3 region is CASSSGQGAFGELFF. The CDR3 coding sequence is TGTGCCAGCAGCTCGGGACAGGGGGCGTTCGGGGAGCTGTTTTTT. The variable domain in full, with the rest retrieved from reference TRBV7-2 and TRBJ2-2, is GAGVSQSPSNKVTEKGKDVELRCDPISGHTALYWYRQSLGQGLEFLIYFQGNSAPDKSGLPSDRFSAERTGGSVSTLTIQRTQQEDSAVYLCASSSGQGAFGELFFGEGSRLTVL.

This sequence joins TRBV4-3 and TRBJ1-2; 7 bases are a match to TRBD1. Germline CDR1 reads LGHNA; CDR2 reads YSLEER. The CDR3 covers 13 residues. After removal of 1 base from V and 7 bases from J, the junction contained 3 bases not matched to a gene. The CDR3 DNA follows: TGCGCCAGCAGCCAAGGCCCAGGGGGTGGCTACACCTTC. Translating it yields CASSQGPGGGYTF.

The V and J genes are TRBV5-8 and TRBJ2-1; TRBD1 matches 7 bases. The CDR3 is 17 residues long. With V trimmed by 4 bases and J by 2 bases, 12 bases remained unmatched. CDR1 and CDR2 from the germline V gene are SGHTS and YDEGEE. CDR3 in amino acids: CASSESMGDRPYNEQFF. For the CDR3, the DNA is TGTGCCAGCAGCGAGAGTATGGGGGACAGACCCTACAATGAGCAGTTCTTC.

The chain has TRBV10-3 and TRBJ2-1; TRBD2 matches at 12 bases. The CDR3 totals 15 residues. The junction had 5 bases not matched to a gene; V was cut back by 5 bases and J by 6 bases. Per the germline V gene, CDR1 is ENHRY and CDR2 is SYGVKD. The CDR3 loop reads CAISPLAGGGNEQFF. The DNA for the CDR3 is TGTGCCATCAGTCCGCTAGCGGGAGGGGGCAATGAGCAGTTCTTC.

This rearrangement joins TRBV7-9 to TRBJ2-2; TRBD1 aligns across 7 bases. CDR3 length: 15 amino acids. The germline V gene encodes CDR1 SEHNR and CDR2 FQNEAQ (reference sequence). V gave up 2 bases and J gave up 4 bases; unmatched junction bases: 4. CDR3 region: CASSLSSGGTGELFF. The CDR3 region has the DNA TGTGCCAGCAGCTTATCCTCAGGGGGCACCGGGGAGCTGTTTTTT.

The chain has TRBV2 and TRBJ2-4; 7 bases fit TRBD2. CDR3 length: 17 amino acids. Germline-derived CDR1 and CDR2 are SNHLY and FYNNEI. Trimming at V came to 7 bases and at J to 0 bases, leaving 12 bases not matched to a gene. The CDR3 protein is CASTYQLADLAKNIQYF. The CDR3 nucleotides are TGTGCCAGCACCTATCAGCTAGCGGATCTAGCCAAAAACATTCAGTACTTC.

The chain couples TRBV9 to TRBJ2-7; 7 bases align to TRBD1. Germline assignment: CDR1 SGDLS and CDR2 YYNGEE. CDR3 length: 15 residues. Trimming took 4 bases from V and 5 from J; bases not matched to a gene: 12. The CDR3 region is CASSTMSQGINEQYF. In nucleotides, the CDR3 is TGTGCCAGCAGCACGATGTCACAGGGGATCAACGAGCAGTACTTC. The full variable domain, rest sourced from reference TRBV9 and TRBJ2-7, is DSGVTQTPKHLITATGQRVTLRCSPRSGDLSVYWYQQSLDQGLQFLIQYYNGEERAKGNILERFSAQQFPDLHSELNLSSLELGDSALYFCASSTMSQGINEQYFGPGTRLTVT.

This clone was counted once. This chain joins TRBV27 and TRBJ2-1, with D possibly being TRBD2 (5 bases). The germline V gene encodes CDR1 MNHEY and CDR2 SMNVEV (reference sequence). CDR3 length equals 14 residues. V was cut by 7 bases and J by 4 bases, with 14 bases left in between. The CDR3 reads CASTTREAYNEQFF. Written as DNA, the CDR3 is TGTGCCAGCACTACGAGGGAAGCGTACAATGAGCAGTTCTTC.

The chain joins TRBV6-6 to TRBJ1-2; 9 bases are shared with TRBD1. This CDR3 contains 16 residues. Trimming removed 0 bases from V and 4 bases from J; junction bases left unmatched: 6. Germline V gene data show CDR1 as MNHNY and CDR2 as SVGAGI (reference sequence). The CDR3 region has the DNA TGTGCCAGCAGTTACTCGAGGACAGGGGCCCTCTATGGCTACACCTTC. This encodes CASSYSRTGALYGYTF.

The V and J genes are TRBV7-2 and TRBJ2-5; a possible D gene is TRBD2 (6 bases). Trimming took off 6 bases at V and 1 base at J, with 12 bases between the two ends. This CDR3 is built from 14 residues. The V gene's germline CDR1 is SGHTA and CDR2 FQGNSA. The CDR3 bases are TGTGCCAGCAGAGCCAATAGCGGCCAAGAGACCCAGTACTTC. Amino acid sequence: CASRANSGQETQYF.

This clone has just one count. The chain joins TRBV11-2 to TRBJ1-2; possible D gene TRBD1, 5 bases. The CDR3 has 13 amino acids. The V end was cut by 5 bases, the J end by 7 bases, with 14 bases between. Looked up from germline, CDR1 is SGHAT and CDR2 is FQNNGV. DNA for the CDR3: TGTGCCAGCAGCCCGGGACTGAGGGGTGGCTACACCTTC. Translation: CASSPGLRGGYTF.

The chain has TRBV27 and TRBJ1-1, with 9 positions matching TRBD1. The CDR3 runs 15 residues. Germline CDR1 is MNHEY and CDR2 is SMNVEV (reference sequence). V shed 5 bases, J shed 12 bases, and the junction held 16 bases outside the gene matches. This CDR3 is CASSGDRVSPKMPFF. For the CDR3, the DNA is TGTGCCAGCAGTGGGGACAGGGTGAGCCCGAAGATGCCTTTCTTT.

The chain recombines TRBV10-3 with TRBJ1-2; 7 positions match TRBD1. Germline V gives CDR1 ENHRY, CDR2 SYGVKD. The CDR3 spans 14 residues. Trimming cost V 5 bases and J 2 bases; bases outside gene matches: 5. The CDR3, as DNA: TGTGCCATCAGTCGCGGGACAGAAAACTATGGCTACACCTTC. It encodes CAISRGTENYGYTF.

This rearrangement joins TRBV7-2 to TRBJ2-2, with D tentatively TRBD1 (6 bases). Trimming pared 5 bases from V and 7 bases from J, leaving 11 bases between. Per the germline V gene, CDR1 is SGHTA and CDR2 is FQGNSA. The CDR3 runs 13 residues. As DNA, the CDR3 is TGTGCCAGCAGCCAAGGGACAATCGGGGAGCTGTTTTTT. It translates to CASSQGTIGELFF.

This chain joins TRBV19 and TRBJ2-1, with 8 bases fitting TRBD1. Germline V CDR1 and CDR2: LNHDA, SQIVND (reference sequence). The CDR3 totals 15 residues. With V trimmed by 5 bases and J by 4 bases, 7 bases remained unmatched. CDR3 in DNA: TGTGCCAGTAGTGACAGACAGGGGAATTACAATGAGCAGTTCTTC. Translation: CASSDRQGNYNEQFF.